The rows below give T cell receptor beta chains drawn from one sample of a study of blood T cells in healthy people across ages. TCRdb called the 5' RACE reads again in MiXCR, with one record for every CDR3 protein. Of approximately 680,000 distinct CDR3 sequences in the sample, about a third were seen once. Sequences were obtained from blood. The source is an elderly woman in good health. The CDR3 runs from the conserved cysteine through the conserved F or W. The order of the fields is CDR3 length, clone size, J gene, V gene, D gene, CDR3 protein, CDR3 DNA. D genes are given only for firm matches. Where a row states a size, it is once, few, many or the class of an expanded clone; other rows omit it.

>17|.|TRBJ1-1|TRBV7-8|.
CASSPRGADLGGTEAFF
TGTGCCAGCAGCCCCAGGGGCGCCGACTTGGGAGGAACTGAAGCTTTCTTT
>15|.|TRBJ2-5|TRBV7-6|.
CASSLEFGGQETQYF
TGTGCCAGCAGCTTAGAGTTCGGCGGTCAAGAGACCCAGTACTTC
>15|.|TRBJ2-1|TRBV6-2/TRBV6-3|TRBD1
CASSLTGTPYNEQFF
TGTGCCAGCAGTTTGACAGGGACCCCCTACAATGAGCAGTTCTTC
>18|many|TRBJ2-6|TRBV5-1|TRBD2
CASSPSGGRSSGANVLTF
TGCGCCAGCAGCCCGAGCGGGGGGAGGAGTTCTGGGGCCAACGTCCTGACTTTC
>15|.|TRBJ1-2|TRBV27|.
CASSTCRTSNYGYTF
TGTGCCAGCAGCACTTGCAGGACTTCTAACTATGGCTACACCTTC
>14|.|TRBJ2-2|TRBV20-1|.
CSARDSTDTGELFF
TGCAGTGCTAGAGACAGCACAGACACCGGGGAGCTGTTTTTT
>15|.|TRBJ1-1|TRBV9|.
CASSEGGRGSSEAFF
TGTGCCAGCAGCGAGGGGGGCAGGGGTTCATCTGAAGCTTTCTTT
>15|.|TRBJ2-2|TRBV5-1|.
CASSPDPRATGELFF
TGCGCCAGCAGCCCGGACCCCAGGGCGACCGGGGAGCTGTTTTTT
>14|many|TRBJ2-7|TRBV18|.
CASSPPIKSYEQYF
TGTGCCAGCTCACCACCGATTAAGTCCTACGAGCAGTACTTC
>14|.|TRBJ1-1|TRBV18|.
CASSPRGTDTEAFF
TGTGCCAGCTCACCTAGGGGGACGGACACTGAAGCTTTCTTT
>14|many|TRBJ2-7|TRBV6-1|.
CASSEAAADYEQYF
TGTGCCAGCAGTGAAGCGGCAGCCGACTACGAGCAGTACTTC